Listed below are T cell receptor beta chains from one sample, sequenced in a study of T cells in Graves' hyperthyroidism and ophthalmopathy. TCRdb reprocessed the multiplex PCR reads via MiXCR and lists one record per CDR3 protein. The repertoire holds around 690,000 distinct CDR3 sequences, with less than 25% as singletons. The sample taken for sequencing was blood. Every receptor here comes from a man aged 25 to 40 with Graves' ophthalmopathy. CDR3s include the opening cysteine and the closing phenylalanine or tryptophan. D genes are given only for firm matches. Only some rows state a clone size, as once, few, many or a class for expanded clones.

v_call	j_call	d_call	clone_size	cdr3_aa	cdr3_nt
TRBV4-1	TRBJ2-2	TRBD1	NA	CASSQDLDRAGELFF	TGCGCCAGCAGCCAAGATCTCGACAGGGCCGGGGAGCTGTTTTTT
TRBV30	TRBJ1-1	NA	many	CAWRRQGATEAFF	TGTGCCTGGAGGCGGCAGGGTGCCACTGAAGCTTTCTTT
TRBV6-7	TRBJ2-1	NA	NA	CASRGLRSYNEQFF	TGTGCCAGCAGAGGCTTACGCTCCTACAATGAGCAGTTCTTC
TRBV3-1	TRBJ2-2	NA	many	CASSQGGELFF	TGTGCCAGCAGCCAGGGCGGGGAGCTGTTTTTT
TRBV4-2	TRBJ2-7	NA	few	CASSSPEGETSYEQYF	TGTGCCAGCAGCTCCCCGGAGGGGGAAACCTCCTACGAGCAGTACTTC
TRBV28	TRBJ2-1	NA	many	CASSTRERVYNEQFF	TGTGCCAGCAGCACACGCGAGCGGGTATACAATGAGCAGTTCTTC
TRBV29-1	TRBJ2-7	TRBD2	few	CSVSGRGDEQYF	TGCAGCGTCAGCGGGAGAGGGGACGAGCAGTACTTC
TRBV7-9	TRBJ2-3	TRBD2	NA	CASSLTGLAGESDTQYF	TGTGCCAGCAGCCTTACGGGACTAGCGGGAGAATCAGATACGCAGTATTTT
TRBV5-4	TRBJ2-2	TRBD1	NA	CASSITPGQGARTGELFF	TGTGCCAGCAGCATAACACCGGGACAGGGGGCGAGGACCGGGGAGCTGTTTTTT
TRBV20-1	TRBJ2-1	NA	few	CSARGQQGLHEQFF	TGCAGTGCTAGAGGCCAGCAAGGGTTACATGAGCAGTTCTTC
TRBV14	TRBJ2-2	NA	NA	CASSQGAANTGELFF	TGTGCCAGCAGCCAAGGGGCAGCGAACACCGGGGAGCTGTTTTTT
TRBV10-3	TRBJ2-7	TRBD2	many	CAISESLAGGREQYF	TGTGCCATCAGTGAGTCGCTAGCGGGAGGGCGAGAGCAGTACTTC
TRBV29-1	TRBJ2-1	TRBD1	NA	CSVEEPDRRNEQFF	TGCAGCGTTGAAGAACCGGACAGGCGCAATGAGCAGTTCTTC
TRBV30	TRBJ1-3	TRBD1	NA	CAWSEDRGNYGNTIYF	TGTGCCTGGAGTGAGGACAGGGGAAATTATGGAAACACCATATATTTT
TRBV4-1	TRBJ2-7	NA	few	CASSQGGSSSYEQYF	TGCGCCAGCAGCCAAGGTGGGTCTAGCTCCTACGAGCAGTACTTC
TRBV19	TRBJ2-6	NA	NA	CASSIHSGANVLTF	TGTGCCAGTAGTATACACTCTGGGGCCAACGTCCTGACTTTC
TRBV3-1	TRBJ1-2	NA	NA	CASSQGQFYGYTF	TGTGCCAGCAGCCAAGGCCAGTTCTATGGCTACACCTTC
TRBV3-1	TRBJ2-7	TRBD1	few	CASSHLGRGQNEQYF	TGTGCCAGCAGCCATCTCGGCAGGGGGCAAAACGAGCAGTACTTC
TRBV13	TRBJ1-2	TRBD1	many	CASSPRQGQGYTF	TGTGCCAGCAGCCCGCGACAGGGACAAGGCTACACCTTC
TRBV29-1	TRBJ2-1	TRBD2	NA	CSVRLAGLSYNEQFF	TGCAGCGTTAGACTAGCGGGGCTGTCTTACAATGAGCAGTTCTTC
TRBV5-1	TRBJ2-1	TRBD1	many	CASSWTGNEQFF	TGCGCCAGCAGCTGGACAGGGAATGAGCAGTTCTTC
TRBV28	TRBJ2-1	NA	NA	CASSLNQRRYSEQFF	TGTGCCAGCAGTTTAAACCAGCGGAGATACAGTGAGCAGTTCTTC
TRBV7-8	TRBJ2-3	NA	NA	CASSLGGTGVTDTQYF	TGTGCCAGCAGCTTAGGTGGGACGGGGGTAACAGATACGCAGTATTTT
TRBV7-2	TRBJ1-2	NA	many	CASSTGRGNYGYTF	TGTGCCAGCAGCACAGGGCGGGGGAACTATGGCTACACCTTC
TRBV7-2	TRBJ2-1	TRBD2	few	CASSFGLAGDRFF	TGTGCCAGCAGCTTCGGACTAGCGGGAGATCGGTTCTTC
TRBV12-3/TRBV12-4	TRBJ1-3	NA	few	CASSSGSAVSGNTIYF	TGTGCCAGCAGTAGCGGCTCCGCGGTCTCTGGAAACACCATATATTTT
TRBV3-1	TRBJ2-7	NA	NA	CASSQGLFGYEQYF	TGTGCCAGCAGCCAGGGGTTGTTTGGATACGAGCAGTACTTC
TRBV24-1	TRBJ2-7	TRBD2	NA	CATSDAGEDGKQYF	TGTGCCACCAGTGATGCGGGAGAAGACGGCAAGCAGTACTTC
TRBV4-3	TRBJ2-7	NA	NA	CASSQEGVGVYEQYF	TGCGCCAGCAGCCAAGAAGGTGTAGGGGTTTACGAGCAGTACTTC
TRBV4-3	TRBJ2-7	NA	many	CASSQGVTYEQYF	TGCGCCAGCAGCCAAGGGGTAACATACGAGCAGTACTTC
TRBV5-1	TRBJ2-7	TRBD2	few	CASSLRAGGTYEQYF	TGCGCCAGCAGCTTGAGGGCGGGAGGGACCTACGAGCAGTACTTC
TRBV20-1	TRBJ1-2	NA	few	CSARRSSVGYTF	TGCAGTGCTAGACGTTCTTCGGTGGGCTACACCTTC
TRBV3-1	TRBJ2-7	TRBD2	few	CASSPTSGRLSYEQYF	TGTGCCAGCAGCCCAACTAGCGGGAGGTTATCCTACGAGCAGTACTTC
TRBV5-1	TRBJ2-7	TRBD2	NA	CASSLTRGRAMGEQYF	TGCGCCAGCAGCCTCACCCGCGGGAGGGCCATGGGGGAGCAGTACTTC
TRBV12-3/TRBV12-4	TRBJ2-7	NA	many	CASSLVGPYEQYF	TGTGCCAGCAGTTTGGTAGGGCCCTACGAGCAGTACTTC
TRBV27	TRBJ1-2	NA	NA	CASSSQGTGGYTF	TGTGCCAGCAGTTCACAGGGTACGGGTGGCTACACCTTC
TRBV28	TRBJ2-7	TRBD1	many	CASSSTGGRTPPYEQYF	TGTGCCAGCAGTTCGACAGGGGGTAGAACCCCACCCTACGAGCAGTACTTC
TRBV9	TRBJ2-4	TRBD1	NA	CASSEGQGQDIQYF	TGTGCCAGCAGCGAGGGACAGGGCCAGGACATTCAGTACTTC
TRBV20-1	TRBJ2-3	TRBD1	NA	CSASSTGDIDTQYF	TGCAGTGCTAGTAGCACAGGGGATATAGATACGCAGTATTTT
TRBV27	TRBJ1-1	NA	few	CASSLYPGRYTEAFF	TGTGCCAGCAGTTTATACCCGGGCAGGTACACTGAAGCTTTCTTT
TRBV25-1	TRBJ2-1	TRBD2	few	CASRGLAGHNEQFF	TGTGCCAGCAGAGGACTAGCGGGCCACAATGAGCAGTTCTTC
TRBV7-2	TRBJ2-2	TRBD2	few	CANSLLAGAGGELFF	TGTGCCAACAGCTTACTAGCGGGAGCAGGCGGGGAGCTGTTTTTT
TRBV7-9	TRBJ2-3	TRBD1	many	CASSSGQPTQYF	TGTGCCAGCAGCTCGGGACAGCCGACGCAGTATTTT
TRBV6-1	TRBJ2-1	TRBD2	few	CASSAGLAGASADNEQFF	TGTGCCAGCAGTGCGGGACTAGCGGGAGCAAGCGCCGACAATGAGCAGTTCTTC
TRBV7-9	TRBJ2-1	NA	few	CASSWGSGEQFF	TGTGCCAGCAGCTGGGGGAGTGGTGAGCAGTTCTTC
TRBV28	TRBJ2-3	TRBD1	many	CASSLWTGRLESSTDTQYF	TGTGCCAGCAGTTTATGGACAGGGCGGTTGGAGTCTAGCACAGATACGCAGTATTTT
TRBV11-2	TRBJ2-1	TRBD2	many	CASSLVGTSGGEQFF	TGTGCCAGCAGCTTAGTCGGGACTAGCGGAGGTGAGCAGTTCTTC
TRBV20-1	TRBJ2-3	NA	few	CSTKGRTDTQYF	TGCAGCACAAAGGGGAGGACAGATACGCAGTATTTT